The clone carrying this TCR beta chain was counted only a few times. The data belong to a study of OX40 agonist ivuxolimab in advanced cancers. On the study more broadly: Each dose-escalation patient presented with hepatocellular carcinoma, melanoma, renal cell or head and neck cancer. Males comprised approximately 84% of the group, whose mean age was roughly 60 years (range about 23 to 80).

This CDR3 has 11 amino acids. Germline CDR1 and CDR2: SQVTM and ANQGSEA. V lost 5 bases to trimming and J lost 3 bases, with 7 bases between them. Here immunoSEQ multiplex PCR was the method, and the copy in TCRdb shows in-frame clones only, minus some. This table has approximately 63,000 clones, more than 80% appearing once. Specimen: CD4+ or CD8+ T cells sorted from blood, collected in a trial of the OX40 agonist ivuxolimab. V and J are TRBV29-1 and TRBJ1-1; no firm D call. The receptor was derived from an adult with an advanced solid tumor such as melanoma, head and neck, liver or kidney cancer. The CDR3 loop reads CSVSGYTEAFF. Here the CDR3 DNA reads TGCAGCGTTTCAGGCTACACTGAAGCTTTCTTT.